These T cell receptor beta chains were read from a single sample in a study of T cells in Graves' hyperthyroidism and ophthalmopathy. TCRdb processed the multiplex PCR reads anew with MiXCR; each CDR3 protein has one entry. The sample carries hundreds of thousands of distinct CDR3 sequences, about 20% recorded once. The specimen was blood. These TCRs come from a man aged 25-45 years with Graves' ophthalmopathy. Each CDR3 is given with its conserved first and last residue. The D gene is left open where the match is weak. Where a row states a size, it is once, few, many or the class of an expanded clone; other rows omit it.

>TRBV6-1|TRBJ1-2|NA|NA
CASRSGLAGYTF
TGTGCCAGCAGATCGGGACTAGCGGGATACACCTTC
>TRBV5-1|TRBJ1-1|NA|many
CASSLGEAFF
TGCGCCAGCAGCTTGGGGGAAGCTTTCTTT
>TRBV27|TRBJ2-1|TRBD2|many
CASSYAGGPSYNEQFF
TGTGCCAGCAGTTACGCGGGAGGGCCGTCCTACAATGAGCAGTTCTTC
>TRBV27|TRBJ2-3|TRBD2|NA
CATLAGGPDTQYF
TGTGCCACCCTGGCGGGAGGACCAGATACGCAGTATTTT
>TRBV30|TRBJ2-7|NA|NA
CAWSSGLSSYEQYF
TGTGCCTGGAGTAGCGGCTTAAGCTCCTACGAGCAGTACTTC
>TRBV28|TRBJ2-7|NA|many
CAVLNRFSYEQYF
TGTGCCGTCCTCAATCGTTTTTCCTACGAGCAGTACTTC
>TRBV20-1|TRBJ2-3|TRBD2|many
CSASPIAGERTDTQYF
TGCAGTGCTAGTCCAATAGCGGGAGAGCGCACAGATACGCAGTATTTT
>TRBV6-6|TRBJ2-7|NA|few
CASSYSRGVEQYF
TGTGCCAGCAGTTACAGCCGGGGAGTCGAGCAGTACTTC
>TRBV30|TRBJ2-7|NA|many
CACNQAYEQYF
TGTGCCTGTAACCAGGCCTACGAGCAGTACTTC
>TRBV3-1|TRBJ1-2|NA|few
CASSQDPGYGYTF
TGTGCCAGCAGCCAAGATCCCGGGTATGGCTACACCTTC
>TRBV4-2|TRBJ2-1|NA|NA
CASSQQTQSKEQFF
TGTGCCAGCAGCCAGCAAACCCAGAGCAAGGAGCAGTTCTTC
>TRBV5-1|TRBJ2-1|NA|few
CASSLDARGYNEQFF
TGCGCCAGCAGCTTGGATGCGCGGGGCTACAATGAGCAGTTCTTC
>TRBV20-1|TRBJ1-6|NA|NA
CSASLLGGDSPLHF
TGCAGTGCGAGTCTGTTAGGGGGAGATTCACCCCTCCACTTT
>TRBV6-1|TRBJ2-5|NA|few
CASSPLPRGQETQYF
TGTGCCAGCAGTCCTCTCCCCCGCGGGCAAGAGACCCAGTACTTC
>TRBV6-2/TRBV6-3|TRBJ2-2|TRBD2|few
CASSWGGRTLTGELFF
TGTGCCAGCAGTTGGGGCGGGAGGACTCTCACCGGGGAGCTGTTTTTT
>TRBV6-6|TRBJ2-7|NA|few
CASSYSASPPAYEQYF
TGTGCCAGCAGTTACTCGGCGTCTCCACCGGCCTACGAGCAGTACTTC
>TRBV5-1|TRBJ2-1|NA|many
CASSLRRSSSYNEQFF
TGCGCCAGCAGCTTAAGAAGGTCGAGCTCCTACAATGAGCAGTTCTTC
>TRBV5-1|TRBJ2-7|TRBD1|NA
CASSQGRTGAYEQYF
TGCGCCAGCAGCCAGGGAAGGACAGGGGCTTACGAGCAGTACTTC
>TRBV30|TRBJ1-1|NA|many
CAWSVWQGNTEAFF
TGTGCCTGGAGTGTATGGCAGGGGAACACTGAAGCTTTCTTT
>TRBV11-2|TRBJ2-1|TRBD2|many
CASSLLASGTGNEQFF
TGTGCCAGCAGCTTGTTGGCTAGCGGGACCGGCAATGAGCAGTTCTTC
>TRBV29-1|TRBJ1-5|NA|NA
CSVAGTSSNQPQHF
TGCAGCGTTGCGGGGACGTCAAGCAATCAGCCCCAGCATTTT
>TRBV3-1|TRBJ2-7|TRBD2|few
CASSPRKKTSGGSYEQYF
TGTGCCAGCAGCCCTCGAAAAAAGACTAGCGGAGGATCCTACGAGCAGTACTTC
>TRBV7-2|TRBJ2-5|TRBD2|NA
CASSPGLAGGGKTQYF
TGTGCCAGCAGCCCCGGACTAGCGGGAGGCGGTAAGACCCAGTACTTC
>TRBV5-1|TRBJ1-2|NA|many
CASSKGDGQLYGYTF
TGCGCCAGCAGCAAGGGCGACGGACAGCTCTATGGCTACACCTTC
>TRBV5-1|TRBJ1-4|NA|few
CASSLGAGAQKLFF
TGCGCCAGCAGCTTGGGGGCCGGGGCGCAAAAACTGTTTTTT
>TRBV9|TRBJ2-7|NA|many
CASSVEGGSYEQYF
TGTGCCAGCAGCGTAGAGGGCGGATCCTACGAGCAGTACTTC
>TRBV10-3|TRBJ1-1|NA|few
CAISESHQHNTEAFF
TGTGCCATCAGTGAGTCACATCAACATAACACTGAAGCTTTCTTT
>TRBV27|TRBJ2-2|NA|NA
CASSFTQGAGELFF
TGTGCCAGCAGTTTTACTCAGGGCGCCGGGGAGCTGTTTTTT
>TRBV19|TRBJ2-7|TRBD1|NA
CASSTGTGGSKQYF
TGTGCCAGTAGTACCGGGACAGGGGGTTCAAAGCAGTACTTC
>TRBV19|TRBJ1-6|NA|NA
CASSRQDYNSPLHF
TGTGCCAGTAGCCGACAGGACTATAATTCACCCCTCCACTTT
>TRBV11-3|TRBJ2-1|NA|many
CASSESFRLLYNEQFF
TGTGCCAGCAGCGAGTCCTTTAGGCTCCTATACAATGAGCAGTTCTTC
>TRBV18|TRBJ1-1|NA|many
CASSPAQGNTEAFF
TGTGCCAGCTCACCAGCGCAGGGGAACACTGAAGCTTTCTTT
>TRBV28|TRBJ1-3|NA|NA
CASSSSGAGISDSGNTIYF
TGTGCCAGCAGTTCGTCGGGGGCAGGGATATCTGACTCTGGAAACACCATATATTTT
>TRBV19|TRBJ2-5|TRBD2|few
CASSIAGLVQETQYF
TGTGCCAGTAGTATAGCCGGACTAGTCCAAGAGACCCAGTACTTC
>TRBV7-8|TRBJ2-3|NA|NA
CASSLERARSTDTQYF
TGTGCCAGCAGCTTAGAGAGGGCCCGTAGCACAGATACGCAGTATTTT
>TRBV2|TRBJ1-2|NA|NA
CASSVDGKPNYGYTF
TGTGCCAGCAGTGTAGATGGGAAGCCCAACTATGGCTACACCTTC
>TRBV18|TRBJ2-7|NA|NA
CASSPRTVHEQYF
TGTGCCAGCTCACCCCGGACAGTCCACGAGCAGTACTTC
>TRBV10-3|TRBJ2-5|NA|NA
CAISRYPGSSAQYF
TGTGCCATCAGTCGCTATCCGGGAAGCAGCGCCCAGTACTTC
>TRBV3-1|TRBJ2-2|NA|few
CASSQHSRAGELFF
TGTGCCAGCAGCCAACATAGTAGGGCCGGGGAGCTGTTTTTT
>TRBV19|TRBJ1-3|NA|NA
CASSIGRITDSSSGNTIYF
TGTGCCAGTAGTATAGGAAGGATTACGGACTCGAGCTCTGGAAACACCATATATTTT
>TRBV27|TRBJ1-2|NA|NA
CASGPKANYGYTF
TGTGCCAGCGGTCCGAAAGCTAACTATGGCTACACCTTC
>TRBV6-4|TRBJ2-2|NA|NA
CASSDGQNTGELFF
TGTGCCAGCAGTGACGGACAGAACACCGGGGAGCTGTTTTTT